Presented here are 31 T cell receptor beta chains from one specimen sequenced in a study of cytomegalovirus exposure and HLA in healthy donors. The primer mix had 60 Vbeta and 13 Jbeta primers. The method was immunoSEQ multiplex PCR; TCRdb's version includes in-frame clones alone and lacks a portion of them. In the table there are around 110,000 clones, around 80% of which are singletons. Source material: PBMCs. The receptors originated from a man aged 30-40 years in good health and CMV-seronegative.

The V and J genes are TRBV10-3 and TRBJ2-1, with D unresolved. Per germline, CDR1 ENHRY and CDR2 SYGVKD. V lost 3 bases to trimming and J lost 9 bases, with 6 bases between them. CDR3 length equals 11 residues. This chain's CDR3 is CAISDVSEQFF. Written as DNA, the CDR3 is TGTGCCATCAGTGATGTCAGTGAGCAGTTCTTC.

The rearrangement uses TRBV7-2 and TRBJ2-7, with unresolved D. There are 13 residues in the CDR3. Germline values: CDR1 SGHTA, CDR2 FQGNSA. Trimming stripped 5 bases from V and 0 bases from J, with 8 bases between. The chain's CDR3 is CASSPPHSYEQYF. DNA of the CDR3: TGTGCCAGCAGCCCCCCCCACTCCTACGAGCAGTACTTC.

V gene TRBV9 combines with J gene TRBJ1-3; no firm D call. The germline gives CDR1 SGDLS, CDR2 YYNGEE. The CDR3 extends over 13 amino acids. Trimming shortened V by 4 bases and J by 6 bases, and 11 bases separated the two germline ends. The CDR3, as DNA: TGTGCCAGCAGCTCCCGGGAGGAAAACACCATATATTTT. It is translated as CASSSREENTIYF.

The J gene is TRBJ2-3, the V gene TRBV9, with 12 positions matching TRBD2. Germline trimming cut 3 bases from V and 5 bases from J; bases unmatched to any gene: 7. The germline gives CDR1 SGDLS, CDR2 YYNGEE. The CDR3 is 16 amino acids. CDR3 protein: CASSAASGGAGDTQYF. CDR3 bases: TGTGCCAGCAGCGCCGCTAGCGGGGGGGCCGGAGATACGCAGTATTTT.

The chain combines TRBV6-1 with TRBJ2-1; 9 nucleotides agree with TRBD1. The J segment lost 10 bases and the V segment lost 4 bases, leaving 11 bases of the junction unmatched. Germline CDR1 MNHNS, CDR2 SASEGT. The CDR3 consists of 15 residues. CDR3 bases: TGTGCCAGCAGTGGGGAGAGGACAGGGGAAATAGAGCAGTTCTTC. Its protein product is CASSGERTGEIEQFF.

J is TRBJ2-2 and V is TRBV7-6; D may be TRBD1 (5 bases). Germline V gives CDR1 SGHVS, CDR2 FNYEAQ. The CDR3 is 18 amino acids. The ends were cut back, 5 bases at V and 4 bases at J, with 23 bases in the middle. The CDR3 protein is CASSLGPQGSSFTGELFF. The CDR3 DNA follows: TGTGCCAGCAGCCTAGGGCCCCAGGGATCGAGTTTCACCGGGGAGCTGTTTTTT.

V is TRBV28 and J is TRBJ1-5; 8 bases are shared with TRBD1. The CDR3 is made up of 14 amino acids. The J segment lost 6 bases and the V segment lost 5 bases, leaving 6 bases of the junction unmatched. Germline V gene lookup returns CDR1 MDHEN and CDR2 SYDVKM. This CDR3 is CASSPRGRTQPQHF. The DNA of the CDR3 is TGTGCCAGCAGTCCCAGGGGGCGGACTCAGCCCCAGCATTTT.

The V and J genes are TRBV5-1 and TRBJ2-7; 7 bases line up with TRBD1. Trimming took 4 bases from V and 5 from J; bases not matched to a gene: 9. The CDR3 is 14 residues long. Germline V CDR1 and CDR2: SGHRS, YFSETQ. DNA for the CDR3: TGCGCCAGCAGCCCCGCACAGGGGTGGAACGAGCAGTACTTC. It is translated as CASSPAQGWNEQYF.

This chain uses TRBV7-6 with TRBJ1-6; the D is unclear. CDR3 length: 13 residues. The V gene's germline CDR1 is SGHVS and CDR2 FNYEAQ. Trimming took 1 base from V and 7 from J, leaving 5 bases between them. DNA for the CDR3: TGTGCCAGCAGCTTAGGCACAAATTCACCCCTCCACTTT. Its translation: CASSLGTNSPLHF.

This clone was seen a single time. The chain links TRBV2 to TRBJ2-1; TRBD2 agrees at 10 bases. Germline CDR1 and CDR2: SNHLY and FYNNEI. CDR3 size: 16 residues. Unmatched junction bases numbered 9, after V lost 6 bases and J lost 4 bases. CDR3 coding DNA: TGTGCCAGCAGGGGAGGAGTTAGCGGGGGGTACAATGAGCAGTTCTTC. Its protein product is CASRGGVSGGYNEQFF. The whole variable domain, filled in from reference TRBV2 and TRBJ2-1, reads EPEVTQTPSHQVTQMGQEVILRCVPISNHLYFYWYRQILGQKVEFLVSFYNNEISEKSEIFDDQFSVERPDGSNFTLKIRSTKLEDSAMYFCASRGGVSGGYNEQFFGPGTRLTVL.

This clone was seen a few times. In DNA form, the CDR3 reads TGCGCCAGCAGTGACGGAGTGCGGGGGGGGGATACGCAGTATTTT. Its protein is CASSDGVRGGDTQYF. V and J are TRBV10-2 and TRBJ2-3, with TRBD2 matching 9 bases. CDR3 size: 15 residues. The junction had 7 bases not matched to a gene; V was cut back by 3 bases and J by 6 bases. Germline assignment: CDR1 WSHSY and CDR2 SAAADI.

V usage is TRBV19 and J usage is TRBJ1-5; TRBD1 agrees at 7 bases. V dropped 4 bases and J dropped 0; count of bases not matched to a gene: 3. Germline CDR1 reads LNHDA; CDR2 reads SQIVND (reference sequence). The CDR3 has 15 residues. The CDR3: CASSRGTDSNQPQHF. In DNA form, the CDR3 reads TGTGCCAGTAGTAGGGGGACAGATAGCAATCAGCCCCAGCATTTT.

V gene TRBV5-1 combines with J gene TRBJ2-7, with 9 nucleotides matching TRBD2. Germline values: CDR1 SGHRS, CDR2 YFSETQ. CDR3 size: 15 residues. J was trimmed by 5 bases and V by 0 bases; bases with no gene match: 6. Written as DNA, the CDR3 is TGCGCCAGCAGCTTGGACCCTAGCGGGGTGGACGAGCAGTACTTC. It yields the protein CASSLDPSGVDEQYF. The variable domain in full, completed from reference TRBV5-1 and TRBJ2-7, reads KAGVTQTPRYLIKTRGQQVTLSCSPISGHRSVSWYQQTPGQGLQFLFEYFSETQRNKGNFPGRFSGRQFSNSRSEMNVSTLELGDSALYLCASSLDPSGVDEQYFGPGTRLTVT.

This chain uses TRBV4-1 with TRBJ2-1; 9 positions match TRBD2. After removal of 6 bases from V and 7 bases from J, the junction contained 13 bases not matched to a gene. The CDR3 has 16 residues. CDR1 is MGHRA and CDR2 is YSYEKL in the germline V gene. The CDR3 DNA reads as TGCGCCAGCAGTCTTTTACTAGCGGGTGGTTGGAATGAGCAGTTCTTC. The encoded protein is CASSLLLAGGWNEQFF.

This sequence joins TRBV10-2 and TRBJ1-6, with D perhaps TRBD1 (5 bases). Per germline, CDR1 WSHSY and CDR2 SAAADI. The V end lost 5 bases, the J end lost 0 bases, and 20 bases lay between the germline ends. This CDR3 is built from 19 residues. The CDR3 spells CASSQRQGRSGSYNSPLHF. CDR3 coding DNA: TGCGCCAGCAGTCAGCGCCAGGGAAGGTCCGGCTCCTATAATTCACCCCTCCACTTT.

The V call is TRBV10-3, the J call TRBJ2-2; the match to TRBD1 covers 7 bases. V dropped 5 bases and J dropped 4; count of bases not matched to a gene: 7. The CDR3 contains 15 residues. Germline V gives CDR1 ENHRY, CDR2 SYGVKD. The chain's CDR3 is CAISLRPGGTGELFF. In nucleotides, the CDR3 is TGTGCCATCAGTCTGCGGCCAGGGGGCACCGGGGAGCTGTTTTTT.

The genes are TRBV6-5 and TRBJ2-5; no clear D. Trimming cost V 7 bases and J 3 bases, with 12 bases left between them. The CDR3 is 13 amino acids. Germline assignment: CDR1 MNHEY and CDR2 SVGAGI. In DNA, the CDR3 is TGTGCCAGCACCCCTCGTGCGGAAGAGACCCAGTACTTC. It specifies CASTPRAEETQYF.

This chain joins TRBV28 and TRBJ2-7; 8 bases line up with TRBD1. The CDR3 is 16 residues long. The ends lost 5 bases at V and 0 bases at J; junction bases unmatched: 9. CDR1 and CDR2 (germline): MDHEN, SYDVKM. The CDR3 loop reads CASSTGRQGYSYEQYF. The CDR3 nucleotides read TGTGCCAGCAGTACGGGCCGACAGGGGTACTCCTACGAGCAGTACTTC.

On this clone: Different DNA sequences within this sample yield the same CDR3. The chain carries TRBV28 and TRBJ1-1; TRBD1 agrees at 7 bases. This CDR3 region has 15 residues. With 3 bases clipped from V and 5 bases from J, the junction kept 9 bases outside the gene matches. The V gene's germline CDR1 is MDHEN and CDR2 SYDVKM. CDR3 DNA: TGTGCCAGCAGTTTGAGGAGGACAGGCCGGACTGAAGCTTTCTTT. Translation: CASSLRRTGRTEAFF.

This clone has a single count. This chain links TRBV6-5 with TRBJ1-1, with D perhaps matching TRBD1 (5 bases). In germline, CDR1 is MNHEY, CDR2 SVGAGI. Trimming stripped 2 bases from V and 6 bases from J, with 13 bases between. The CDR3 totals 14 residues. CDR3 coding DNA: TGTGCCAGCAGTTACCGGGAAACGGGGGCTGAAGCTTTCTTT. It is translated as CASSYRETGAEAFF.

V is TRBV19 and J is TRBJ2-7; 13 positions agree with TRBD2. This CDR3 has 15 residues. The trim removed 3 bases at V and 3 bases at J, leaving 2 bases unmatched. Germline V gene lookup returns CDR1 LNHDA and CDR2 SQIVND (reference sequence). The CDR3 nucleotides are TGTGCCAGTAGTATCACTAGCGGGGGGGTCTACGAGCAGTACTTC. Its translation: CASSITSGGVYEQYF.

This clone came up once. V gene TRBV30 combines with J gene TRBJ1-4; 9 bases are a match to TRBD1. Germline V CDR1 and CDR2: GTSNPN, SVGIG (reference sequence). Trimming cost V 4 bases and J 7 bases; bases outside gene matches: 7. The CDR3 has 14 amino acids. The CDR3 is CAWNPTGGSEKLFF. CDR3 bases: TGTGCCTGGAACCCGACAGGGGGGAGTGAAAAACTGTTTTTT.

The chain links TRBV5-1 to TRBJ2-2; the D gene is possibly TRBD2 (6 bases). This CDR3 is 14 amino acids long. The V end lost 5 bases, the J end lost 0 bases, and 8 bases lay between the germline ends. Germline V gene sequence: CDR1 SGHRS, CDR2 YFSETQ. The CDR3 region is CASRRETNTGELFF. CDR3 in DNA: TGCGCCAGCAGGCGGGAAACGAACACCGGGGAGCTGTTTTTT.

This rearrangement joins TRBV9 to TRBJ1-3, with TRBD1 matching 8 bases. The germline V gene has CDR1 SGDLS and CDR2 YYNGEE. After removal of 3 bases from V and 4 bases from J, the junction contained 12 bases not matched to a gene. The CDR3 has 17 amino acids. CDR3 in DNA: TGTGCCAGCAGCGATCCCGGGACAGGAGTGGACGGAAACACCATATATTTT. Protein product: CASSDPGTGVDGNTIYF.

The chain has TRBV23-1 and TRBJ1-1; TRBD1 agrees at 7 bases. TRBV23-1 is marked as an open reading frame, function uncertain. J was trimmed by 3 bases and V by 0 bases; bases with no gene match: 7. CDR3 length: 16 residues. CDR3 nucleotide sequence: TGCGCCAGCAGTCAATCCCCAGACAGGGACTACACTGAAGCTTTCTTT. This codes for CASSQSPDRDYTEAFF.

This clone is a singleton in its sample. The gene calls are TRBV9 and TRBJ2-1; no definite D call. CDR1 and CDR2 from the germline V gene are SGDLS and YYNGEE. The CDR3 runs 14 residues. V gave up 4 bases and J gave up 3 bases, with 11 bases separating them. The CDR3 sequence: CASSSSASYNEQFF. DNA for the CDR3: TGTGCCAGCAGCTCGTCGGCTAGCTACAATGAGCAGTTCTTC.

The gene calls are TRBV5-1 and TRBJ2-2; 9 nucleotides agree with TRBD1. With 3 bases clipped from V and 4 bases from J, the junction kept 4 bases outside the gene matches. The germline V gene encodes CDR1 SGHRS and CDR2 YFSETQ. The CDR3 has 15 amino acids. The CDR3 loop is CASSSGQGVTGELFF. In nucleotides, the CDR3 is TGCGCCAGCAGCTCGGGACAGGGAGTCACCGGGGAGCTGTTTTTT.

This chain joins TRBV25-1 and TRBJ2-7; D is uncertain. The CDR3 has 10 amino acids. CDR1 is MGHDK and CDR2 is SYGVNS in the germline V gene. Between the trimmed V and J ends, which lost 10 bases and 6 bases, there was a span of 10 bases. CDR3 protein: CATELGEQYF. The DNA for the CDR3 is TGTGCCACTGAGCTCGGCGAGCAGTACTTC.

The J gene is TRBJ2-6, the V gene TRBV11-3, with D tentatively TRBD2 (5 bases). The V and J ends lost 0 bases and 0 bases respectively, with 12 bases between them. This CDR3 has 18 amino acids. Germline CDR1 is SGHNT and CDR2 is YENEEA. CDR3 residues: CASSLEAGRFSGANVLTF. The CDR3 DNA reads as TGTGCCAGCAGCTTAGAGGCGGGTCGGTTCTCTGGGGCCAACGTCCTGACTTTC.

This clone has only a few counts. The genes are TRBV18 and TRBJ1-6; D might be TRBD1 (6 bases). This CDR3 has 16 residues. V was pared by 2 bases and J by 1 base, with 9 bases between. Germline CDR1 is KGHSH and CDR2 is LQKENI. Here the CDR3 DNA reads TGTGCCAGCTCACCAGGGGGGGCATCCTATAATTCACCCCTCCACTTT. Translating gives CASSPGGASYNSPLHF.

The chain combines TRBV29-1 with TRBJ1-1, with TRBD1 matching 10 bases. Germline V lookup: CDR1 SQVTM, CDR2 ANQGSEA. V was pared by 7 bases and J by 7 bases, with 9 bases of the junction left unmatched. The CDR3 covers 13 residues. In DNA form, the CDR3 reads TGCAGCGCTCGAAGGGGGGACAGGGGTGAAGCTTTCTTT. It encodes CSARRGDRGEAFF. The full variable domain, completed using reference TRBV29-1 and TRBJ1-1, is SAVISQKPSRDICQRGTSLTIQCQVDSQVTMMFWYRQQPGQSLTLIATANQGSEATYESGFVIDKFPISRPNLTFSTLTVSNMSPEDSSIYLCSARRGDRGEAFFGQGTRLTVV.